This section outlines one T cell receptor (beta chain) sequence together with its context. As yet, its antigen is unknown. The entry originates in a study of OX40 agonist ivuxolimab in advanced cancers. CDR1 and CDR2 from the germline V gene are MNHEY and SMNVEV (reference sequence). V was clipped by 4 bases and J by 4 bases; unmatched bases: 9. This CDR3 is built from 15 residues. Study-level findings and limits: Normalized T-cell clonal expansion was also low in a subset of nonresponders.

Measured with immunoSEQ multiplex PCR; TCRdb has only the in-frame clones, and not every one. This table has around 31,000 clones, around nine tenths appearing once. The clonotype originates from an adult with an advanced solid tumor such as melanoma, head and neck, liver or kidney cancer. The sample was CD4+ or CD8+ T cells sorted from blood, taken in a trial of the OX40 agonist ivuxolimab. The chain recombines TRBV27 with TRBJ1-1, with 7 bases that match TRBD1. The CDR3 DNA follows: TGTGCCAGCAGTTGGGCAGGGGGGAGCGCCACTGAAGCTTTCTTT. Protein product: CASSWAGGSATEAFF.